One sample yielded the 20 T cell receptor beta chains listed below, sequenced in a study of T-cell memory formation after mild COVID-19. TCRdb analysed the 5' RACE reads with MiXCR anew, one entry per CDR3 protein. The data show 200,000 or so distinct CDR3 sequences, approximately 20% seen once. Sequencing was carried out using PBMCs or a T cell subset sorted from them (not recorded which). The receptors stem from an adult woman who had mild COVID-19 (a few samples of this study predate the infection). Cell type and time point are not known.

The CDR3 spells CASSLGGPSYEQYF. Here the CDR3 DNA reads TGTGCCAGCAGCCTGGGGGGACCCTCCTACGAGCAGTACTTC. The chain uses TRBV5-4 and TRBJ2-7, with a possible D match to TRBD2 (6 bases). V was cut by 4 bases and J by 0 bases, with 11 bases left in between. The CDR3 contains 14 residues. Looked up from germline, CDR1 is SGHNT and CDR2 is YYREEE (reference sequence).

The chain is built from TRBV11-3 and TRBJ1-1; D call uncertain. The CDR3 is 14 residues long. Germline V gene data show CDR1 as SGHNT and CDR2 as YENEEA. V lost 1 base to trimming and J lost 0 bases, with 6 bases between them. The chain's CDR3 is CASSLGRMNTEAFF. The CDR3 coding sequence is TGTGCCAGCAGCTTAGGCAGGATGAACACTGAAGCTTTCTTT.

This chain uses TRBV5-5 with TRBJ2-1, with D unclear. Germline-derived CDR1 and CDR2 are SGHKS and YYEKEE (reference sequence). V was pared by 0 bases and J by 4 bases, with 8 bases between. The CDR3 totals 14 residues. CDR3 DNA sequence: TGTGCCAGCAGCTTGGAGGCAGGATACAATGAGCAGTTCTTC. Protein product: CASSLEAGYNEQFF.

This clonotype was recorded at least ten times. The chain joins TRBV5-6 to TRBJ1-1; tentatively, D is TRBD1 (5 bases). V gave up 3 bases and J gave up 1 base, with 10 bases separating them. This CDR3 has 14 amino acids. Looked up from germline, CDR1 is SGHDT and CDR2 is YYEEEE. The DNA of the CDR3 is TGTGCCAGCAGCTGGGGCCGCGGGAACACTGAAGCTTTCTTT. As protein: CASSWGRGNTEAFF.

The V and J genes are TRBV25-1 and TRBJ2-7, with 7 bases identical to TRBD1. The CDR3 spans 14 residues. Germline CDR1 is MGHDK and CDR2 is SYGVNS. The V segment lost 5 bases and the J segment 4 bases; nucleotides outside the gene matches: 8. CDR3 loop: CASSPQGSEYEQYF. CDR3 nucleotides: TGTGCCAGCAGTCCACAGGGGAGTGAGTACGAGCAGTACTTC.

This clonotype was recorded a few times. This sequence joins TRBV6-5 and TRBJ2-6; D is uncertain. V was pared by 5 bases and J by 0 bases, with 5 bases between. The CDR3 sequence is 14 residues long. Germline assignment: CDR1 MNHEY and CDR2 SVGAGI. This chain's CDR3 is CASSGTSGANVLTF. CDR3 nucleotides: TGTGCCAGCAGTGGCACCTCTGGGGCCAACGTCCTGACTTTC.

The rearrangement links TRBV19 to TRBJ2-2; D is possibly TRBD1 or TRBD2 (5 bases each). Germline lookup yields CDR1 LNHDA and CDR2 SQIVND (reference sequence). The germline V and J ends were trimmed by 5 bases and 2 bases, with 12 bases remaining between them. CDR3 length: 15 residues. CDR3 sequence: CASSVRGLNTGELFF. In DNA form, the CDR3 reads TGTGCCAGTAGTGTCCGGGGCCTCAACACCGGGGAGCTGTTTTTT.

This chain connects TRBV2 to TRBJ2-2; TRBD2 aligns across 11 bases. The CDR3 spans 13 residues. Germline V gene sequence: CDR1 SNHLY, CDR2 FYNNEI. With 6 bases clipped from V and 8 bases from J, the junction kept 2 bases outside the gene matches. The CDR3 DNA follows: TGTGCCAGCAGCAGACTAGCGGGAGGGGAGCTGTTTTTT. Translation gives CASSRLAGGELFF. Full variable domain (rest looked up from reference TRBV2 and TRBJ2-2): EPEVTQTPSHQVTQMGQEVILRCVPISNHLYFYWYRQILGQKVEFLVSFYNNEISEKSEIFDDQFSVERPDGSNFTLKIRSTKLEDSAMYFCASSRLAGGELFFGEGSRLTVL.

The chain carries TRBV15 and TRBJ1-4; the match to TRBD1 covers 7 bases. Trimming at V came to 0 bases and at J to 7 bases, leaving 5 bases not matched to a gene. The germline CDR1 and CDR2 sequences are LNHNV and YYDKDF (reference sequence). The CDR3 covers 15 residues. The chain's CDR3 is CATSRDLGGGEKLFF. The DNA for the CDR3 is TGTGCCACCAGCAGAGATCTAGGGGGCGGTGAAAAACTGTTTTTT.

This chain joins TRBV5-5 and TRBJ2-6; a weak D match, TRBD1 (6 bases). CDR1 is SGHKS, CDR2 YYEKEE, per germline (reference sequence). This CDR3 contains 18 residues. The V end lost 4 bases, the J end lost 0 bases, and 17 bases lay between the germline ends. The DNA of the CDR3 is TGTGCCAGCAGCCCACGTACAGGGACCCTCTCTGGGGCCAACGTCCTGACTTTC. Protein: CASSPRTGTLSGANVLTF.

This rearrangement joins TRBV12-3 or TRBV12-4 to TRBJ2-3, with 10 bases aligning to TRBD2. Germline trimming cut 3 bases from V and 2 bases from J; bases unmatched to any gene: 2. This CDR3 is 15 amino acids long. In DNA, the CDR3 is TGTGCCAGCAGTTTCGGACTAGCGGTCACAGATACGCAGTATTTT. It specifies CASSFGLAVTDTQYF.

The chain's CDR3 is CASSPVSDYGYTF. The CDR3, as DNA: TGTGCCAGCAGCCCCGTGTCGGACTATGGCTACACCTTC. This chain connects TRBV7-2 to TRBJ1-2; D gene ambiguous. V was shortened by 5 bases and J by 3 bases, with 10 bases between the two germline ends. The CDR3 consists of 13 residues. In germline, CDR1 is SGHTA, CDR2 FQGNSA. Complete variable domain (other parts from reference TRBV7-2 and TRBJ1-2): GAGVSQSPSNKVTEKGKDVELRCDPISGHTALYWYRQSLGQGLEFLIYFQGNSAPDKSGLPSDRFSAERTGGSVSTLTIQRTQQEDSAVYLCASSPVSDYGYTFGSGTRLTVV.

The chain joins TRBV12-3 or TRBV12-4 to TRBJ1-1, with D possibly being TRBD1 (5 bases). CDR3 length: 13 residues. With 4 bases removed from V and 4 bases from J, the gap between germline ends came to 10 bases. The CDR3 DNA sequence: TGTGCCAGCAGTTGGGACCGGGGCACTGAAGCTTTCTTT. Translation: CASSWDRGTEAFF.

In its sample, this clonotype was seen a few times. This chain joins TRBV20-1 and TRBJ1-1; TRBD1 aligns across 8 bases. The CDR3 totals 15 residues. Germline loops: CDR1 DFQATT, CDR2 SNEGSKA (reference sequence). V lost 0 bases to trimming and J lost 4 bases; unmatched junction nucleotides: 7. The CDR3: CSARDLNRGGTEAFF. The CDR3 DNA reads TGCAGTGCTAGAGATCTAAACAGGGGGGGCACTGAAGCTTTCTTT.

This clonotype has a handful of counts. The chain has TRBV24-1 and TRBJ1-2; D unclear. This CDR3 has 14 residues. Trimming took 3 bases from V and 13 from J, leaving 20 bases between them. CDR1 KGHDR and CDR2 SFDVKD come from the germline V gene. The CDR3 reads CATSDPILVGRRTF. Here the CDR3 DNA reads TGTGCCACCAGTGATCCAATTCTTGTGGGCCGGCGCACCTTC.

This clonotype was counted between two and nine times. The chain couples TRBV9 to TRBJ1-2; TRBD1 aligns across 9 bases. This CDR3 spans 16 amino acids. The junction had 11 bases not matched to a gene; V was cut back by 4 bases and J by 4 bases. The germline gives CDR1 SGDLS, CDR2 YYNGEE. CDR3 in amino acids: CASSPTGQGSSYGYTF. CDR3 DNA: TGTGCCAGCAGCCCCACGGGACAGGGTTCGAGCTATGGCTACACCTTC.

The chain uses TRBV5-5 and TRBJ2-3, with D uncertain. Germline CDR1 is SGHKS and CDR2 is YYEKEE (reference sequence). The CDR3 sequence is 15 residues long. Trimming removed 4 bases from V and 6 bases from J, with 18 bases in between. The CDR3 DNA reads as TGTGCCAGCAGCCTGAAGCAGCCTACCATCGATACGCAGTATTTT. Its protein product is CASSLKQPTIDTQYF.

V is TRBV4-2 and J is TRBJ2-1; TRBD1 might be the D (6 bases). Deletions cut 4 bases from V and 5 bases from J, with 15 bases between. The length of the CDR3 is 15 residues. The germline V gene encodes CDR1 LGHNA and CDR2 YNFKEQ. The CDR3 loop is CASSPEDSFHNEQFF. The CDR3 DNA reads TGTGCCAGCAGCCCCGAGGACAGTTTCCACAATGAGCAGTTCTTC.

This chain uses TRBV12-3 or TRBV12-4 with TRBJ1-5; TRBD1 matches at 7 bases. Trimming removed 6 bases from V and 1 base from J; junction bases left unmatched: 3. CDR3 length: 14 amino acids. The CDR3 nucleotides are TGTGCCAGCAGCATCAGGGGGAGCAATCAGCCCCAGCATTTT. Its translation: CASSIRGSNQPQHF.

This clonotype was found a few times. The genes are TRBV15 and TRBJ2-3; no firm D call. CDR3 length equals 12 residues. CDR1 is LNHNV and CDR2 is YYDKDF in the germline V gene (reference sequence). The V and J ends lost 0 bases and 5 bases respectively, with 3 bases between them. CDR3 nucleotide sequence: TGTGCCACCAGCAGAGATGAAGATACGCAGTATTTT. Residues: CATSRDEDTQYF.